The present T cell receptor (beta chain) was sequenced within a study of cytomegalovirus exposure and HLA in healthy donors. Whole-study results and caveats: Published work reported that the classifier diagnosed cytomegalovirus status with high specificity and sensitivity.

Remarks on this clone: Its specificity is not known.

The CDR3 consists of 15 residues. Germline CDR1 reads SSHAT; CDR2 reads FNYEAQ (reference sequence). V trimming: 3 bases; J trimming: 3 bases; junction bases outside the gene matches: 5. The protocol was immunoSEQ multiplex PCR, while the TCRdb copy is restricted to in-frame clones and leaves out a portion. The table has 250,000 to 300,000 clones, approximately 83% seen once. Material: PBMCs. The rearrangement links TRBV7-7 to TRBJ2-3, with TRBD2 matching 8 bases. The source is a woman aged 18-29 years in good health and CMV-seronegative. CDR3 DNA: TGTGCCAGCAGCTTCGCGGGAGGTAGTACAGATACGCAGTATTTT. Encoded protein: CASSFAGGSTDTQYF.